This T cell receptor (beta chain) stems from a study of blood T cell repertoires in COVID-19. About the study: The analysed material was cDNA or gDNA that came from T cells, B-cell-depleted T cells, or PBMCs.

How the authors handled the data: Amplification of reference gene primers provided the estimated nucleated cell counts. Assay: immunoSEQ multiplex PCR; the TCRdb copy retains only in-frame clones and omits some. V and J calls and clone size come straight from that table; D and trimming were deduced from the DNA. This sample has around 100,000 clones, with roughly nine tenths found just once. The trim removed 7 bases at V and 1 base at J, leaving 4 bases unmatched. Germline assignment: CDR1 SGHRS and CDR2 YFSETQ. The CDR3 totals 13 residues. This rearrangement joins TRBV5-1 to TRBJ1-1; TRBD1 matches 7 bases. The sequence was collected from a woman aged 80 or over with acute or convalescent COVID-19. Source material: peripheral blood. The chain's CDR3 is CASLQGTNTEAFF. The CDR3 DNA sequence: TGCGCCAGCCTACAGGGGACGAACACTGAAGCTTTCTTT.